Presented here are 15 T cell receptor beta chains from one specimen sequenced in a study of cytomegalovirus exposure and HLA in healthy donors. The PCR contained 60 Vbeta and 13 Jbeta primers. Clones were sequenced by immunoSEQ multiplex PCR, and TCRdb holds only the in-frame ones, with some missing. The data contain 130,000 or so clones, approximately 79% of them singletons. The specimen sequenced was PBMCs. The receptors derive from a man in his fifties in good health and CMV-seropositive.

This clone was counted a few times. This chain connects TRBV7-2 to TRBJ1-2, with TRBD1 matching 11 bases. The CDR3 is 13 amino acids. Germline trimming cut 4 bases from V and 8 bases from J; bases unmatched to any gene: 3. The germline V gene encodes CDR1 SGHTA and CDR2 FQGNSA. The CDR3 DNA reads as TGTGCCAGCAGCTGGGGACAGGGGGTGGGCTACACCTTC. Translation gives CASSWGQGVGYTF.

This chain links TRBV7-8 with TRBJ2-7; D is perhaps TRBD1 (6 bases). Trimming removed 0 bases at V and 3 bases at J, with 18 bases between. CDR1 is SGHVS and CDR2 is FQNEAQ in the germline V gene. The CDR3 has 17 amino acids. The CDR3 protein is CASSLALSDRHFYEQYF. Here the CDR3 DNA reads TGTGCCAGCAGCTTAGCGCTCAGTGACAGGCATTTCTACGAGCAGTACTTC. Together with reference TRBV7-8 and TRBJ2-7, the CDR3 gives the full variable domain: GAGVSQSPRYKVAKRGQDVALRCDPISGHVSLFWYQQALGQGPEFLTYFQNEAQLDKSGLPSDRFFAERPEGSVSTLKIQRTQQEDSAVYLCASSLALSDRHFYEQYFGPGTRLTVT.

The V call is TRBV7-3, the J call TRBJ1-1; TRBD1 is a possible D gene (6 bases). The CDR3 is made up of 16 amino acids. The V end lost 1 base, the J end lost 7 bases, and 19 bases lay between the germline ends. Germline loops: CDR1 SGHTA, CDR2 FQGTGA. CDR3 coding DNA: TGTGCCAGCAGCTTAATGGGGGGGCAGGGGCCTTTTGAAGCTTTCTTT. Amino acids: CASSLMGGQGPFEAFF. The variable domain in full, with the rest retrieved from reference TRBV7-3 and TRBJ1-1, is GAGVSQTPSNKVTEKGKYVELRCDPISGHTALYWYRQSLGQGPEFLIYFQGTGAADDSGLPNDRFFAVRPEGSVSTLKIQRTERGDSAVYLCASSLMGGQGPFEAFFGQGTRLTVV.

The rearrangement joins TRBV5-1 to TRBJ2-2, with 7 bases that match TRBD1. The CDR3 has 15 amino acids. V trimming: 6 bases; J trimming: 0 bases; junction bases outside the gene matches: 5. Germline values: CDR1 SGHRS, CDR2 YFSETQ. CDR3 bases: TGCGCCAGCACCCTAGGGGGCGCGAACACCGGGGAGCTGTTTTTT. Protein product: CASTLGGANTGELFF.

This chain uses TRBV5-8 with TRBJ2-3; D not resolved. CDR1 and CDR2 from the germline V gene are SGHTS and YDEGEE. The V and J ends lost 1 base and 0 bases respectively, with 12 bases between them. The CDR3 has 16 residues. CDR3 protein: CASSLPGTVSTDTQYF. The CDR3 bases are TGTGCCAGCAGCTTGCCAGGTACCGTGAGCACAGATACGCAGTATTTT.

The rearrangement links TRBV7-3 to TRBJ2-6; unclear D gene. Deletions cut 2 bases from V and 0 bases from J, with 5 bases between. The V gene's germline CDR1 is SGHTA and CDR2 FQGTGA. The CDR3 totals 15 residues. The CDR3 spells CASSLQYSGANVLTF. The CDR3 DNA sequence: TGTGCCAGCAGCTTACAGTACTCTGGGGCCAACGTCCTGACTTTC.

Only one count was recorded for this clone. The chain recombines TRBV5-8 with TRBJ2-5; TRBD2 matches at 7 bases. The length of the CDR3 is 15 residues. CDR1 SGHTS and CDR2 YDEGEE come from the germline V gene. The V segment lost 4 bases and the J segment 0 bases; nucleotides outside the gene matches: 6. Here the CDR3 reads CASSLGRGYQETQYF. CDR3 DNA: TGTGCCAGCAGCCTGGGGCGGGGGTACCAAGAGACCCAGTACTTC.

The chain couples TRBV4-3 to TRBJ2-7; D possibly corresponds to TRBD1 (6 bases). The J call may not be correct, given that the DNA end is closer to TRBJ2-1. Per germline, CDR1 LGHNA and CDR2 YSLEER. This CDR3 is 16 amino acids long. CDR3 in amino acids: CASSQDRQASYNEQFF. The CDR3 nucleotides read TGCGCCAGCAGCCAAGACCGACAGGCGTCCTACAATGAGCAGTTCTTC.

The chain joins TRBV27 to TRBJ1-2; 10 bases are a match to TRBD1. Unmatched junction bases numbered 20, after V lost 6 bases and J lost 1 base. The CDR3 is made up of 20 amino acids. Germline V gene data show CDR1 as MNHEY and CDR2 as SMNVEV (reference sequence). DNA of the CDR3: TGTGCCAGCAGCGACATTTCGGTGACAGGGGGCGCAAGGGTTAACTATGGCTACACCTTC. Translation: CASSDISVTGGARVNYGYTF.

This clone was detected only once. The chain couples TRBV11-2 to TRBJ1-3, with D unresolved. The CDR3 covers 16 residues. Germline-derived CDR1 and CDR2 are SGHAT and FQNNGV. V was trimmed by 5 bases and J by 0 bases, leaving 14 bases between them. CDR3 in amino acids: CASSPGPLSSGNTIYF. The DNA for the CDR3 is TGTGCCAGCAGCCCCGGTCCTCTAAGCTCTGGAAACACCATATATTTT. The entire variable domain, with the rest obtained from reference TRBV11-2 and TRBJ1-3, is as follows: EAGVAQSPRYKIIEKRQSVAFWCNPISGHATLYWYQQILGQGPKLLIQFQNNGVVDDSQLPKDRFSAERLKGVDSTLKIQPAKLEDSAVYLCASSPGPLSSGNTIYFGEGSWLTVV.

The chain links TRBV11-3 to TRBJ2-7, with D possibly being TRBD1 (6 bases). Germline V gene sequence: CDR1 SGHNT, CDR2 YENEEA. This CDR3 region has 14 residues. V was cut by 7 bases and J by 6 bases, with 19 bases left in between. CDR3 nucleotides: TGTGCCAGCACCTCCAGGGGTGGCGGAGGCGAGCAGTACTTC. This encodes CASTSRGGGGEQYF.

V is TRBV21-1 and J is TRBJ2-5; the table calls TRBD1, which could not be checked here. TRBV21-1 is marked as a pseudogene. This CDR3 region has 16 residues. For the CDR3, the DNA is TGTGCCAGCAGCCCCCTGGGCCGCGCTCAGCAAGAGACCCAGTACTTC. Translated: CASSPLGRAQQETQYF.

The CDR3 protein is CASSNNGVDYGYTF. The CDR3 DNA reads TGCGCCAGCAGCAACAACGGGGTTGACTATGGCTACACCTTC. This sequence joins TRBV5-1 and TRBJ1-2; unclear D gene. The V end lost 4 bases, the J end lost 3 bases, and 13 bases lay between the germline ends. The CDR3 is 14 residues long. Per germline, CDR1 SGHRS and CDR2 YFSETQ.

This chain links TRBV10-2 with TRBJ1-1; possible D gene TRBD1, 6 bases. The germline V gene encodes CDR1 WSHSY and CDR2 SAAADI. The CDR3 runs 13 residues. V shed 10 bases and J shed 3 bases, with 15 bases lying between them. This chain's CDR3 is CATSRGGYTEAFF. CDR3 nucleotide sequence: TGCGCCACCTCAAGAGGGGGATACACTGAAGCTTTCTTT.

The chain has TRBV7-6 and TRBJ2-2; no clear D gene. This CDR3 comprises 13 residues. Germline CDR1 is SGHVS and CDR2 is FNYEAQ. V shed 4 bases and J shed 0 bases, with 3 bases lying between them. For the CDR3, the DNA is TGTGCCAGCAGCTCATCGAACACCGGGGAGCTGTTTTTT. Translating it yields CASSSSNTGELFF.